What follows describes a single T cell receptor (beta chain). Original analysis: The assay estimated nucleated cells by amplifying reference gene primers. This table comes from immunoSEQ multiplex PCR, and its TCRdb copy is limited to in-frame clones, with some not included. V, J and clone size derive from that table, while D and trimming were established from the DNA sequence. The sample contains fewer than 450,000 clones, around 88% of which appear only once. This specimen comes from a study of blood T cell repertoires in COVID-19. About the study: Samples of COVID-19 (acute and convalescent) were obtained from the United States, Italy and Spain. In each case, the material was cDNA or gDNA derived from T cells, B-cell-depleted T cells, or PBMCs.

CDR1 is MNHEY and CDR2 is SMNVEV in the germline V gene (reference sequence). The ends lost 5 bases at V and 11 bases at J; junction bases unmatched: 7. The CDR3 has 14 amino acids. A Seattle source enrolled patients during active infection and followed them longitudinally. The source is a woman aged 45-59 years with COVID-19, enrolled during active disease. This chain links TRBV27 with TRBJ1-6; TRBD1 agrees at 9 bases. Material: peripheral blood. The CDR3 nucleotides read TGTGCCAGCAGTGACAGGGGGTTTAGGGCACCCCTCCACTTT. Residues: CASSDRGFRAPLHF.